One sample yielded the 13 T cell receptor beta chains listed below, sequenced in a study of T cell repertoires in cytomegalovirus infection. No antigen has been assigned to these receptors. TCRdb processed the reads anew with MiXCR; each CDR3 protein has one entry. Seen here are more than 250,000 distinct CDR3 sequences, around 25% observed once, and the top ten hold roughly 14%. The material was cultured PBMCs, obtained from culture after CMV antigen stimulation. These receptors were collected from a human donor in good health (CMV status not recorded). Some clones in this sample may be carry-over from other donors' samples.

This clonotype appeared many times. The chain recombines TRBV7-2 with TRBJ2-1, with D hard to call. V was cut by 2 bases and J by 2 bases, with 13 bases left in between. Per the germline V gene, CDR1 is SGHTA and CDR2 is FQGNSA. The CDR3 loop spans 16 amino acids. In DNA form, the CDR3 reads TGTGCCAGCAGCTTATTGGCCGGCGCCACCTACAATGAGCAGTTCTTC. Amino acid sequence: CASSLLAGATYNEQFF.

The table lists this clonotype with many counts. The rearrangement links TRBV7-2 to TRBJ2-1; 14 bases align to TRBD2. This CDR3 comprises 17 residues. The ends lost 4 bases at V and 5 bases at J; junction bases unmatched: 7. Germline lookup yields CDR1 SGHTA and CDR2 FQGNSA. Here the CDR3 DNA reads TGTGCCAGCAGCTACGGACTAGCGGGAGGATTGGACAATGAGCAGTTCTTC. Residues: CASSYGLAGGLDNEQFF.

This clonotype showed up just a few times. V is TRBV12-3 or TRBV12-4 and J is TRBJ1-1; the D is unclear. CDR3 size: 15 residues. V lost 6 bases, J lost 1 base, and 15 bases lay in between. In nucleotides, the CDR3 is TGTGCCAGCAGGATAAACGCAGCAGCGAACACTGAAGCTTTCTTT. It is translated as CASRINAAANTEAFF.

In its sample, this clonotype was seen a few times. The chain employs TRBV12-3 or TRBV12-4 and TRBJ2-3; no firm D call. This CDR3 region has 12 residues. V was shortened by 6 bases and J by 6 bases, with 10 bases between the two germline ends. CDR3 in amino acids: CASRGASDTQYF. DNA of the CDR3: TGTGCCAGCAGGGGCGCTTCGGATACGCAGTATTTT.

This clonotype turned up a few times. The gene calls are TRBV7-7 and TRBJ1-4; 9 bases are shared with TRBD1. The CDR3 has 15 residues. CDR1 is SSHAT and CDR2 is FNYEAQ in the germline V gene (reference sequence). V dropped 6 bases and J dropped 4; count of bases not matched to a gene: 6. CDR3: CASSSGTGINEKLFF. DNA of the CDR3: TGTGCCAGCAGTTCCGGGACAGGGATTAATGAAAAACTGTTTTTT.

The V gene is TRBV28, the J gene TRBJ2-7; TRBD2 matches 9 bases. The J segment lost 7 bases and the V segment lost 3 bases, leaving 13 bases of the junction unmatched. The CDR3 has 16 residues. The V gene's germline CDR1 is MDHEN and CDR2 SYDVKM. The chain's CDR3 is CASSLPGLANLGEQYF. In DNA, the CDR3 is TGTGCCAGCAGTTTGCCAGGACTAGCGAACCTCGGGGAGCAGTACTTC.

The CDR3 sequence: CASSDRGLRDGYTF. The CDR3 DNA is TGTGCCAGCAGCGACAGGGGGCTGCGTGATGGCTACACCTTC. The rearrangement links TRBV6-8 to TRBJ1-2; TRBD1 matches 10 bases. Trimming at V came to 6 bases and at J to 6 bases, leaving 7 bases not matched to a gene. CDR3 length: 14 residues. Germline V gene sequence: CDR1 MNHGY, CDR2 SAAAGT.

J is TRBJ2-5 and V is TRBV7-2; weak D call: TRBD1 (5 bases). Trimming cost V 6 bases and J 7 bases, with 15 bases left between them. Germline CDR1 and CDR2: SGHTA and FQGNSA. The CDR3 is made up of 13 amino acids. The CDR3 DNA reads TGTGCCAGCAGGTTGGACATTTCGGGGACCCAGTACTTC. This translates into CASRLDISGTQYF.

In DNA, the CDR3 is TGTGCCAGCAGCCTTTATTGGACCCGGGAAGAGACCCAGTACTTC. This translates into CASSLYWTREETQYF. The rearrangement uses TRBV6-1 and TRBJ2-5, with unresolved D. Germline assignment: CDR1 MNHNS and CDR2 SASEGT. The CDR3 contains 15 residues. Trimming left V 6 bases short and J 3 bases short, with 17 bases between.

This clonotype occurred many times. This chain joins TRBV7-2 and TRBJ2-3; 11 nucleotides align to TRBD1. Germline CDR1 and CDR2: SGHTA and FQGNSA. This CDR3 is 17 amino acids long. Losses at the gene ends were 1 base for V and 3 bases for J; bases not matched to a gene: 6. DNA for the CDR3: TGTGCCAGCAGCTTAGGTCCGGACAGGGGGCAGACAGATACGCAGTATTTT. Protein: CASSLGPDRGQTDTQYF.

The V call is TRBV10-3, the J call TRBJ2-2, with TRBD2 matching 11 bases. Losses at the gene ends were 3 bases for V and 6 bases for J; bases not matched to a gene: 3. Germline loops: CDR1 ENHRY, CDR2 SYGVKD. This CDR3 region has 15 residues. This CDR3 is CAISETSGSSGELFF. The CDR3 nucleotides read TGTGCCATCAGTGAAACTAGCGGGAGTTCCGGGGAGCTGTTTTTT.

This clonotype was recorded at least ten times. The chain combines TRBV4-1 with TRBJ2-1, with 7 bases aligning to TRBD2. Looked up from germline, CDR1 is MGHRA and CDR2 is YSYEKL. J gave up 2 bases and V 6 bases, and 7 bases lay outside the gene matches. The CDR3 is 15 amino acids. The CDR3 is CASSLGLDTYNEQFF. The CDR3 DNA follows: TGCGCCAGCAGTCTCGGACTAGACACCTACAATGAGCAGTTCTTC.

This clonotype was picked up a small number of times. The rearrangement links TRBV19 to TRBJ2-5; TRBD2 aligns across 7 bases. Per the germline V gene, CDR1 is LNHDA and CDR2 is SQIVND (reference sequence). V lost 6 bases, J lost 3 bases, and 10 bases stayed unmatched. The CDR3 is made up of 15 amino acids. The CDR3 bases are TGTGCCAGTAGAACCGGGACGGCGGGGGAAGAGACCCAGTACTTC. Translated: CASRTGTAGEETQYF.